This T cell receptor beta chain is drawn from a study of read filtering for tumor transcriptome and immune sequencing. Study details: IR-seq gave about 4 to 10.27 million TCR reads per sample; RNA-seq gave roughly 80 to 1,300. Overall study findings and caveats: Sorted CD138-negative bone marrow cells were not purified T cells. Without single-read clonotypes, shared clonotype proportions correlated more between IR-seq and RNA-seq.

From 400 to 450 ng of RNA, a library with molecular barcoded alpha/delta and beta/gamma adaptors was made. From the reads, TCRdb called clonotypes with MiXCR, one entry per CDR3 protein. This table holds around 48,000 distinct CDR3 sequences, roughly a fifth found once. As regards this clonotype: Its cognate antigen is unknown.

V was pared by 4 bases and J by 3 bases, with 16 bases between. The length of the CDR3 is 16 residues. Germline assignment: CDR1 LNHDA and CDR2 SQIVND (reference sequence). The sample consisted of a population of CD138-negative cells sorted from bone marrow. This TCR was sampled from a donor at least 40 years old with multiple myeloma. The V and J genes are TRBV19 and TRBJ1-5; D perhaps matches TRBD1 (5 bases). CDR3: CASSRSSAGSNQPQHF. Written as DNA, the CDR3 is TGTGCCAGTAGTAGGTCTTCGGCAGGGTCCAATCAGCCCCAGCATTTT.